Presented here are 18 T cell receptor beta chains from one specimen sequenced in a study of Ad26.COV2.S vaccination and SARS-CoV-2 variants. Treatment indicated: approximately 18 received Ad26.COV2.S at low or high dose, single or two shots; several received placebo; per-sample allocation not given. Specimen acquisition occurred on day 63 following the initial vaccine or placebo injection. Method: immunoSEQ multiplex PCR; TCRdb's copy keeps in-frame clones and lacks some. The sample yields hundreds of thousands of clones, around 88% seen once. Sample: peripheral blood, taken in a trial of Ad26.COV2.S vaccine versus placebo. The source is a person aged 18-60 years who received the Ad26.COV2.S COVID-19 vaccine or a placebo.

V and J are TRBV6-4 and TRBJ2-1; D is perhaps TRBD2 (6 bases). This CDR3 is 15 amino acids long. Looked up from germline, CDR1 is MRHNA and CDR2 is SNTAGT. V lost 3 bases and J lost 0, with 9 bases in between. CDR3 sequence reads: CASSEGTVSYNEQFF. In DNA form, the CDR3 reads TGTGCCAGCAGTGAAGGGACTGTCTCCTACAATGAGCAGTTCTTC.

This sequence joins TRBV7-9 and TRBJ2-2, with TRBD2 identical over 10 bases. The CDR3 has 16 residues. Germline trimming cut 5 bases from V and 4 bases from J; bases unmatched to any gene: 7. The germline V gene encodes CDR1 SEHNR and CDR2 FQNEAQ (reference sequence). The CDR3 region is CASSKLAGVPTGELFF. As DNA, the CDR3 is TGTGCCAGCAGCAAGCTAGCGGGAGTCCCCACCGGGGAGCTGTTTTTT.

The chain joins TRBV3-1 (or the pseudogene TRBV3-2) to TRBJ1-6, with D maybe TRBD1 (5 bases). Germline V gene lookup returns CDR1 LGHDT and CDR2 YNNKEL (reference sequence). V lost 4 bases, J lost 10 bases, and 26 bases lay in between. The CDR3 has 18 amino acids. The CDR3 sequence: CASSLALPTAILVSPLHF. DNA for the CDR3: TGTGCCAGCAGCCTTGCCCTCCCGACAGCTATCTTAGTCTCACCCCTCCACTTT.

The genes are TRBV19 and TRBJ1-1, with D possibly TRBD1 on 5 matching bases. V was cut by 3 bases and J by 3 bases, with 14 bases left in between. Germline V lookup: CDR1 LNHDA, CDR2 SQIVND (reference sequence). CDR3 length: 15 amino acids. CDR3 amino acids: CASSIMGQGYTEAFF. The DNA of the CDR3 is TGTGCCAGTAGTATCATGGGGCAGGGATACACTGAAGCTTTCTTT.

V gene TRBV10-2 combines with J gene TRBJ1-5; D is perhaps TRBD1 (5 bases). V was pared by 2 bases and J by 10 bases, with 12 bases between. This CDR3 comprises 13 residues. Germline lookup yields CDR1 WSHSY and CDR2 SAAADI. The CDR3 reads CASSETSRGPQHF. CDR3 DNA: TGCGCCAGCAGTGAGACATCAAGGGGCCCCCAGCATTTT.

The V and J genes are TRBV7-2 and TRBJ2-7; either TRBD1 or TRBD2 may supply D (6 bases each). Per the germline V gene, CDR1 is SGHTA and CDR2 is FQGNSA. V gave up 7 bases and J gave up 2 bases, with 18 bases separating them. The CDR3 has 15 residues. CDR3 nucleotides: TGTGCCAGCAAAAGGGTGGGGGGCAAGACCTACGAGCAGTACTTC. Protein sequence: CASKRVGGKTYEQYF.

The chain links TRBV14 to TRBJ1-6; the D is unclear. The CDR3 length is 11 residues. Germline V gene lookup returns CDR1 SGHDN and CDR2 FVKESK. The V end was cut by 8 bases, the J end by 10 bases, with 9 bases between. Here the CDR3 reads CASGNYSPLHF. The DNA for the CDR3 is TGTGCCAGCGGGAATTACTCACCCCTCCACTTT.

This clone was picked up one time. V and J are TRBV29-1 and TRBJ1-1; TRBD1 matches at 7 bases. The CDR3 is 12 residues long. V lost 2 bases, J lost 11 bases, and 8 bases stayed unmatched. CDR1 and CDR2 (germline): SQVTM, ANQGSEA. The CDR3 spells CSVERDSRRAFF. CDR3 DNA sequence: TGCAGCGTTGAACGGGACAGCCGGAGGGCTTTCTTT.

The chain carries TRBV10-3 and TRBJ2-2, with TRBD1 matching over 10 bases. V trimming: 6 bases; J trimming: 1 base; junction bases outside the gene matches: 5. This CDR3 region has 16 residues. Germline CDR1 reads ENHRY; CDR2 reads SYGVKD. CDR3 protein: CAIRLDRGQNTGELFF. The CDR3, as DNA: TGTGCCATCAGACTCGACAGGGGGCAGAACACCGGGGAGCTGTTTTTT.

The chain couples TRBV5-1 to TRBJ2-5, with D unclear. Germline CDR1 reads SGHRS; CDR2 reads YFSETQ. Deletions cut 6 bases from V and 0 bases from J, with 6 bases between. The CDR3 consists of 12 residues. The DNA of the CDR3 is TGCGCCAGCACAGCGAACCAAGAGACCCAGTACTTC. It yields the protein CASTANQETQYF.

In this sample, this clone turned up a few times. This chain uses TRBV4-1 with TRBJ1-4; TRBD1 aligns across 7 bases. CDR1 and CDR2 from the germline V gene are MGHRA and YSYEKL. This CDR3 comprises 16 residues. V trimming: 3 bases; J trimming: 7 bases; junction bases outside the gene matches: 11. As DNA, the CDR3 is TGCGCCAGCAGCCAGGACTTCAGGGGGTCGGGTGAAAAACTGTTTTTT. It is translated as CASSQDFRGSGEKLFF.

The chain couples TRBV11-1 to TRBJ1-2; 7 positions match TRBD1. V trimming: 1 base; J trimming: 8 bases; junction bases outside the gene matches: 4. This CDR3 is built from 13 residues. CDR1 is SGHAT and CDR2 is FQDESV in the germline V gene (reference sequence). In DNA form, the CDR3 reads TGTGCCAGCAGCTTAGGACAGGGTGGCGGCTACACCTTC. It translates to CASSLGQGGGYTF.

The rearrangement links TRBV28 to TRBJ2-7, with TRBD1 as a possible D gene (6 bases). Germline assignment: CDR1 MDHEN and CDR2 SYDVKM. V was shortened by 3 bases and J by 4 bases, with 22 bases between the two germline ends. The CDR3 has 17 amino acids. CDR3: CASSFPRRTDIPYEQYF. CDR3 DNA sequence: TGTGCCAGCAGTTTCCCCAGAAGGACAGATATACCTTACGAGCAGTACTTC.

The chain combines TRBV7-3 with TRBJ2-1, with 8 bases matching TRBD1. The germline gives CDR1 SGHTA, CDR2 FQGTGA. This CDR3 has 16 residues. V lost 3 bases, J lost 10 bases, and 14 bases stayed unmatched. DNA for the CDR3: TGTGCCAGCAGCTTCGGACAGGGCGATTTGTCGGACGAGCAGTTCTTC. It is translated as CASSFGQGDLSDEQFF.

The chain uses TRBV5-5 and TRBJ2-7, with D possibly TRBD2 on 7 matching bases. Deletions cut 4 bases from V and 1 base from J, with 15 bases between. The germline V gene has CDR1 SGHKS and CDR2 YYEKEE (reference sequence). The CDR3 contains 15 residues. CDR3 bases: TGTGCCAGCAGCCCTACTCGGGGGGCTTCCTACGAGCAGTACTTC. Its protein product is CASSPTRGASYEQYF.

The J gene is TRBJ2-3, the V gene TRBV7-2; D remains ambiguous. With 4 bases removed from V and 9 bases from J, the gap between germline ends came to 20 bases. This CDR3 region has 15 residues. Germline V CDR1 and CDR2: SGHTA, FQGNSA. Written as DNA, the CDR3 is TGTGCCAGCAGCTCCCTGGGCGGACCTCAGCAGACGCAGTATTTT. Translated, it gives CASSSLGGPQQTQYF.

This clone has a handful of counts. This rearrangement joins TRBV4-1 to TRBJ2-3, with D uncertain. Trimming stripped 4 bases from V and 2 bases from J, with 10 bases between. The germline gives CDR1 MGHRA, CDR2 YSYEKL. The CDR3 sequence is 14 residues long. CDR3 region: CASSPDFITDTQYF. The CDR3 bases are TGCGCCAGCAGCCCTGACTTTATCACAGATACGCAGTATTTT.

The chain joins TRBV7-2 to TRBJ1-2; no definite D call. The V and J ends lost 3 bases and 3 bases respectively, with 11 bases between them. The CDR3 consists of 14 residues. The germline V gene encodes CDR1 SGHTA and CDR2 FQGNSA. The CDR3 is CASSLSLSDYGYTF. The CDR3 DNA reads TGTGCCAGCAGCTTGAGCCTTTCTGACTATGGCTACACCTTC.